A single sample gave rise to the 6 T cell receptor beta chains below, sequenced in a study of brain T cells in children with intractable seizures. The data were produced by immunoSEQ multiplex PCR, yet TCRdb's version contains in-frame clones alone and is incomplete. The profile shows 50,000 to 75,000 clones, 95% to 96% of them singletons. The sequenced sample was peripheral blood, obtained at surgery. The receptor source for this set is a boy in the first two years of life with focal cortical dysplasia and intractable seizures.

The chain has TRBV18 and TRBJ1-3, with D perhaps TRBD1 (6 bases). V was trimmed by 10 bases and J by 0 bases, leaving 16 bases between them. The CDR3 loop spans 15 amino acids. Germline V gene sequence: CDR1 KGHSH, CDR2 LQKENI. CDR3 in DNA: TGTGCCACCATGCGGGCAGGGGACTCTGGAAACACCATATATTTT. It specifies CATMRAGDSGNTIYF.

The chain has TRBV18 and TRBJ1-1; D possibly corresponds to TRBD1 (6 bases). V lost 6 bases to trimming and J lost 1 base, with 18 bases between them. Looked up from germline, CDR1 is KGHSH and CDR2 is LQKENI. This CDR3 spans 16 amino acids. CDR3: CASSLTGFGTNTEAFF. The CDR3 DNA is TGTGCCAGCTCGCTTACAGGGTTTGGGACGAACACTGAAGCTTTCTTT.

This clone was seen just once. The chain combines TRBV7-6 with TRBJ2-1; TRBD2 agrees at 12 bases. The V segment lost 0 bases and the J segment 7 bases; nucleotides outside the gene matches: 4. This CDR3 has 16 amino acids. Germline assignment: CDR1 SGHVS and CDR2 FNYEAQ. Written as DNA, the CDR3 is TGTGCCAGCAGCTTAGCACTAGCGGGGGGAGGAAATGAGCAGTTCTTC. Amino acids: CASSLALAGGGNEQFF.

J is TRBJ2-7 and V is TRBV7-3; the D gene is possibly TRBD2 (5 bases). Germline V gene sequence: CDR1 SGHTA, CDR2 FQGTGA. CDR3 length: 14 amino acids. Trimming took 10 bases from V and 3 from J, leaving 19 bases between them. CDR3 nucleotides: TGTGCCACAACGGGATTATCCCTGGGCTACGAGCAGTACTTC. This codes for CATTGLSLGYEQYF.

CDR3 in DNA: TGTGCCAGCAGTTTAGAGCGTTACGAGCAGTACTTC. Translation gives CASSLERYEQYF. The chain is built from TRBV12-3 or TRBV12-4 and TRBJ2-7, with unresolved D. The CDR3 spans 12 residues. The V end was cut by 1 base, the J end by 4 bases, with 5 bases between.

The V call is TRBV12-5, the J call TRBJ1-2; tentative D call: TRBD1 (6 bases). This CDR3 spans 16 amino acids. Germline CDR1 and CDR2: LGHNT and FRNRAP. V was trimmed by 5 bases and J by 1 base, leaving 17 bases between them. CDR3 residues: CASGPLGGGLNYGYTF. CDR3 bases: TGTGCTAGTGGTCCCCTAGGGGGGGGCCTTAACTATGGCTACACCTTC.